These T cell receptor beta chains were read from a single sample in a study of response to subunit inactivated influenza vaccine. TCRdb passed the RT-PCR reads through MiXCR, listing each CDR3 protein once. The repertoire includes around 790,000 distinct CDR3 sequences, approximately 22% of them detected once, and 9.5% to 13% sits in the top ten. The sample here was PBMCs from blood, taken roughly 5 days after vaccination. The receptor source for this set is a man aged 50-59 years who received an inactivated influenza vaccine. Each CDR3 is given with its conserved first and last residue. D genes are given only for firm matches. The size of a clone is reported for some rows only, either as once, few or many, or as a class for expanded clones.

J gene: TRBJ1-2; clone size: NA; V gene: TRBV7-9; D gene: NA; CDR3 DNA: TGTGCCAGCAGCTTCAGGGACCCGGGACAAGTTGGCTACACCTTC; CDR3 protein: CASSFRDPGQVGYTF
J gene: TRBJ2-7; clone size: few; V gene: TRBV6-2/TRBV6-3; D gene: NA; CDR3 DNA: TGTGCCAGCTCGACAACCCGGGACATATCCTACGAGCAGTACTTC; CDR3 protein: CASSTTRDISYEQYF
J gene: TRBJ2-5; clone size: NA; V gene: TRBV9; D gene: NA; CDR3 DNA: TGTGCCAGCAGCGTAGGGCACGAAGAGACCCAGTACTTC; CDR3 protein: CASSVGHEETQYF
J gene: TRBJ2-5; clone size: NA; V gene: TRBV5-1; D gene: NA; CDR3 DNA: TGCGCCAGCAGAGTGGGGGCCGAGGAGACCCAGTACTTC; CDR3 protein: CASRVGAEETQYF
J gene: TRBJ2-2; clone size: many; V gene: TRBV6-1; D gene: TRBD1; CDR3 DNA: TGTGCCAGCCGACAGGGTGATTTCGGGGAGCTGTTTTTT; CDR3 protein: CASRQGDFGELFF
J gene: TRBJ2-1; clone size: NA; V gene: TRBV10-3; D gene: NA; CDR3 DNA: TGTGCCATCACATCGAGAACCGCCAATGAGCAGTTCTTC; CDR3 protein: CAITSRTANEQFF
J gene: TRBJ2-7; clone size: many; V gene: TRBV10-3; D gene: TRBD1; CDR3 DNA: TGTGCCATCAGTGAGTCGACAGGGTCATACGAGCAGTACTTC; CDR3 protein: CAISESTGSYEQYF
J gene: TRBJ1-4; clone size: NA; V gene: TRBV18; D gene: NA; CDR3 DNA: TGTGCCAGCTCACCAACGACAGTAACAACTAATGAAAAACTGTTTTTT; CDR3 protein: CASSPTTVTTNEKLFF
J gene: TRBJ2-5; clone size: NA; V gene: TRBV20-1; D gene: NA; CDR3 DNA: TGCAGTGCTAGAGATGGGGGCCGGGAGACCCAGTACTTC; CDR3 protein: CSARDGGRETQYF
J gene: TRBJ2-7; clone size: few; V gene: TRBV7-8; D gene: NA; CDR3 DNA: TGTGCCAGCAGTAGTGCTGGTATCTCCTACGAGCAGTACTTC; CDR3 protein: CASSSAGISYEQYF
J gene: TRBJ2-3; clone size: NA; V gene: TRBV4-3; D gene: TRBD2; CDR3 DNA: TGCGCCAGCAGCCAATTCAGCGGGGCCCCCCCAGATACGCAGTATTTT; CDR3 protein: CASSQFSGAPPDTQYF
J gene: TRBJ2-1; clone size: NA; V gene: TRBV7-3; D gene: NA; CDR3 DNA: TGTGCCAGCAGCCCGCTTGGTAGGGCCGCACAGAATGAGCAGTTCTTC; CDR3 protein: CASSPLGRAAQNEQFF
J gene: TRBJ2-3; clone size: few; V gene: TRBV3-1; D gene: TRBD2; CDR3 DNA: TGTGCCAGCAGCCAGTCGGGCGGGAGGGCCGAGTATACAGATACGCAGTATTTT; CDR3 protein: CASSQSGGRAEYTDTQYF
J gene: TRBJ1-4; clone size: NA; V gene: TRBV4-3; D gene: NA; CDR3 DNA: TGCGCCAGCAGCCGCGGGGGAGGACACCTTAATGAAAAACTGTTTTTT; CDR3 protein: CASSRGGGHLNEKLFF
J gene: TRBJ1-1; clone size: few; V gene: TRBV5-1; D gene: NA; CDR3 DNA: TGCGCCAGCAGCTACAGCTACACCGGGAGCACTGAAGCTTTCTTT; CDR3 protein: CASSYSYTGSTEAFF
J gene: TRBJ2-7; clone size: many; V gene: TRBV7-9; D gene: NA; CDR3 DNA: TGTGCCAGCAGCCCCTCCCCAGGGAGCGAGCAGTACTTC; CDR3 protein: CASSPSPGSEQYF
J gene: TRBJ2-3; clone size: once; V gene: TRBV20-1; D gene: TRBD2; CDR3 DNA: TGCAGTGCTAGCCAAAGACTAGCGGCCAGCACAGATACGCAGTATTTT; CDR3 protein: CSASQRLAASTDTQYF
J gene: TRBJ2-3; clone size: NA; V gene: TRBV11-2; D gene: TRBD1; CDR3 DNA: TGTGCCAGCAGCAACCTACAGGGGAGCACAGATACGCAGTATTTT; CDR3 protein: CASSNLQGSTDTQYF
J gene: TRBJ2-1; clone size: few; V gene: TRBV18; D gene: NA; CDR3 DNA: TGTGCCAGCTCAAAATCTGGAAGTGAGCAGTTCTTC; CDR3 protein: CASSKSGSEQFF
J gene: TRBJ1-1; clone size: few; V gene: TRBV5-1; D gene: NA; CDR3 DNA: TGCGCCAGCAGCTTGGAGGTCAGGGCTGGGACTGAAGCTTTCTTT; CDR3 protein: CASSLEVRAGTEAFF
J gene: TRBJ2-1; clone size: once; V gene: TRBV12-3/TRBV12-4; D gene: NA; CDR3 DNA: TGTGCCAGCAGTCGAAATCAGGGCAATGAGCAGTTCTTC; CDR3 protein: CASSRNQGNEQFF
J gene: TRBJ2-7; clone size: NA; V gene: TRBV29-1; D gene: TRBD1; CDR3 DNA: TGCAGCGTTGAACCTGGGACAGGGGGCGGCGAGCAGTACTTC; CDR3 protein: CSVEPGTGGGEQYF
J gene: TRBJ1-6; clone size: few; V gene: TRBV5-1; D gene: TRBD1; CDR3 DNA: TGCGCCAGCAGCTTGGCCGGGACAGGGGGACGATCACCCCTCCACTTT; CDR3 protein: CASSLAGTGGRSPLHF
J gene: TRBJ2-1; clone size: NA; V gene: TRBV12-3/TRBV12-4; D gene: NA; CDR3 DNA: TGTGCCAGCAGTCTGACTAGACCCTACAATGAGCAGTTCTTC; CDR3 protein: CASSLTRPYNEQFF
J gene: TRBJ2-7; clone size: many; V gene: TRBV5-6; D gene: NA; CDR3 DNA: TGTGCCAGCAGCTTGGCCGGACAGTCGGGGGAGCAGTACTTC; CDR3 protein: CASSLAGQSGEQYF
J gene: TRBJ2-5; clone size: few; V gene: TRBV29-1; D gene: TRBD1; CDR3 DNA: TGCAGCTCCGGCACAGGGGGAGAGACCCAGTACTTC; CDR3 protein: CSSGTGGETQYF
J gene: TRBJ2-7; clone size: NA; V gene: TRBV5-1; D gene: NA; CDR3 DNA: TGCGCCAGCAGCCCGGGGGACCCTGGCAACGAGCAGTACTTC; CDR3 protein: CASSPGDPGNEQYF
J gene: TRBJ1-1; clone size: few; V gene: TRBV6-1; D gene: NA; CDR3 DNA: TGTGCCAGCCGTACAGTGGGAATGACTGAAGCTTTCTTT; CDR3 protein: CASRTVGMTEAFF
J gene: TRBJ2-5; clone size: NA; V gene: TRBV10-3; D gene: TRBD1; CDR3 DNA: TGTGCCATCAGTGAAAAGGGACAGGGGGCTGGGGAGACCCAGTACTTC; CDR3 protein: CAISEKGQGAGETQYF
J gene: TRBJ2-1; clone size: NA; V gene: TRBV3-1; D gene: NA; CDR3 DNA: TGTGCCAGCAGCCAGACCCCAAACTCCTACAATGAGCAGTTCTTC; CDR3 protein: CASSQTPNSYNEQFF
J gene: TRBJ2-3; clone size: many; V gene: TRBV4-3; D gene: TRBD2; CDR3 DNA: TGCGCCAGCAGCCAAGATTTGGCGGGGGGGCCTGGTGATACGCAGTATTTT; CDR3 protein: CASSQDLAGGPGDTQYF
J gene: TRBJ2-2; clone size: NA; V gene: TRBV10-3; D gene: NA; CDR3 DNA: TGTGCCATCAGCCGCGGGCGGGACACCGGGGAGCTGTTTTTT; CDR3 protein: CAISRGRDTGELFF
J gene: TRBJ2-7; clone size: NA; V gene: TRBV29-1; D gene: NA; CDR3 DNA: TGCAGCGTGACCCGGGACACCTCCTACGAGCAGTACTTC; CDR3 protein: CSVTRDTSYEQYF
J gene: TRBJ2-6; clone size: few; V gene: TRBV7-2; D gene: NA; CDR3 DNA: TGTGCCAGCAGCCTAGCGACCAGAAGGGCCAACGTCCTGACTTTC; CDR3 protein: CASSLATRRANVLTF
J gene: TRBJ2-6; clone size: NA; V gene: TRBV5-5; D gene: NA; CDR3 DNA: TGTGCCAGCAGCTTGGCGGGGGTCCCTGGGGCCAACGTCCTGACTTTC; CDR3 protein: CASSLAGVPGANVLTF
J gene: TRBJ2-1; clone size: few; V gene: TRBV24-1; D gene: TRBD2; CDR3 DNA: TGTGCCACCAGTGATTGGGGGGGTTCGGGTGAGCAGTTCTTC; CDR3 protein: CATSDWGGSGEQFF
J gene: TRBJ2-7; clone size: many; V gene: TRBV2; D gene: TRBD2; CDR3 DNA: TGTGCCAGCAGCCGGGACTACACCTACGAGCAGTACTTC; CDR3 protein: CASSRDYTYEQYF
J gene: TRBJ2-2; clone size: NA; V gene: TRBV27; D gene: NA; CDR3 DNA: TGTGCCACTTTGCTGACAGCGAACACCGGGGAGCTGTTTTTT; CDR3 protein: CATLLTANTGELFF
J gene: TRBJ2-1; clone size: few; V gene: TRBV18; D gene: TRBD1; CDR3 DNA: TGTGCCAGCTCACCGGCGAGGACAGGGAACAATGAGCAGTTCTTC; CDR3 protein: CASSPARTGNNEQFF
J gene: TRBJ1-4; clone size: few; V gene: TRBV18; D gene: NA; CDR3 DNA: TGTGCCAGCTCACCGGGACGGGAGAATGAAAAACTGTTTTTT; CDR3 protein: CASSPGRENEKLFF
J gene: TRBJ2-3; clone size: NA; V gene: TRBV13; D gene: TRBD2; CDR3 DNA: TGTGCCAGCAGCTTCCTGGTGACCGGGACTAGCGGGAGAGGCACAGATACGCAGTATTTT; CDR3 protein: CASSFLVTGTSGRGTDTQYF
J gene: TRBJ2-5; clone size: NA; V gene: TRBV29-1; D gene: NA; CDR3 DNA: TGCAGCGTTGAAGGAGACGGCAACCCAACCCAGTACTTC; CDR3 protein: CSVEGDGNPTQYF